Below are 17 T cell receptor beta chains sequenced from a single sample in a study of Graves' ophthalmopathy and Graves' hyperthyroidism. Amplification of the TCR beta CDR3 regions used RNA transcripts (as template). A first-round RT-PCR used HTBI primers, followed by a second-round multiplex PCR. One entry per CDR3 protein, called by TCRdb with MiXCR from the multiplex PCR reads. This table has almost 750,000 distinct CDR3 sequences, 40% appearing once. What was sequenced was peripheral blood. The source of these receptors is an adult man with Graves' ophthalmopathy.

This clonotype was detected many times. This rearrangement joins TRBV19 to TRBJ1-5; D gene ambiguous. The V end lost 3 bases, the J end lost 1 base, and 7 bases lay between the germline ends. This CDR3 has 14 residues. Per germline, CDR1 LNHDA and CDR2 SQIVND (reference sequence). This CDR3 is CASSILNSNQPQHF. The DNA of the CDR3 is TGTGCCAGTAGTATTCTCAACAGCAATCAGCCCCAGCATTTT.

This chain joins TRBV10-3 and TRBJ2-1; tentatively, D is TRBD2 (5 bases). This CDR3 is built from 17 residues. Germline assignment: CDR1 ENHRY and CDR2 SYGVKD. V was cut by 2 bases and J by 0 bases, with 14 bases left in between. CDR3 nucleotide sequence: TGTGCCATCAGTGAGGCTAAGGCGGGCAGCTCCTACAATGAGCAGTTCTTC. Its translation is CAISEAKAGSSYNEQFF.

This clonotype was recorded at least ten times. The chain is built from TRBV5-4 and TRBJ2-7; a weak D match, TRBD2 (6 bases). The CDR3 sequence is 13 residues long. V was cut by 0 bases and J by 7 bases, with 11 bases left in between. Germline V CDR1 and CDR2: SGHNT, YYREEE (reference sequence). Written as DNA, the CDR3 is TGTGCCAGCAGCTTGGAGACTAGTCTAGAGCAGTACTTC. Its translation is CASSLETSLEQYF. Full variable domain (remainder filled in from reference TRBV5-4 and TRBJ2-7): ETGVTQSPTHLIKTRGQQVTLRCSSQSGHNTVSWYQQALGQGPQFIFQYYREEENGRGNFPPRFSGLQFPNYSSELNVNALELDDSALYLCASSLETSLEQYFGPGTRLTVT.

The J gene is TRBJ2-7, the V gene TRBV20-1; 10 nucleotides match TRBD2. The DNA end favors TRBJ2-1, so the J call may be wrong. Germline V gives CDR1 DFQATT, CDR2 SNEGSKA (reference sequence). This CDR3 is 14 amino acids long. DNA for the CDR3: TGCAGTGCTCGCGGGACTAGCGAGGGTGATGAGCAGTTCTTC. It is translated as CSARGTSEGDEQFF.

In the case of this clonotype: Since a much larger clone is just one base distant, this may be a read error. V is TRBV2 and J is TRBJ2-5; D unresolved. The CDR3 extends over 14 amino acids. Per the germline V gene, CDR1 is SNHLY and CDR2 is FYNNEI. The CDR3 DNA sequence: TGTGCCAGCAGTATCGCCCAGAACCAAAAGACCCAGTACTTC. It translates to CASSIAQNQKTQYF.

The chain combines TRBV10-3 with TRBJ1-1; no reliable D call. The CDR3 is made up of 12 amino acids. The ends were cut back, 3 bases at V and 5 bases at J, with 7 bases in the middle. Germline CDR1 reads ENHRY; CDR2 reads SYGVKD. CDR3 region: CAISDSGTEAFF. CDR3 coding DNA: TGTGCCATCAGTGATTCGGGGACTGAAGCTTTCTTT.

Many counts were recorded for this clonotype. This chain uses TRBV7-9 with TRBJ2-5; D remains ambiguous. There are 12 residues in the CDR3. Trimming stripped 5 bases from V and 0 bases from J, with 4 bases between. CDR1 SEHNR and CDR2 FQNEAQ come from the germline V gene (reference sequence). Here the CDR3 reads CASSGNQETQYF. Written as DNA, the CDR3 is TGTGCCAGCAGCGGCAACCAAGAGACCCAGTACTTC.

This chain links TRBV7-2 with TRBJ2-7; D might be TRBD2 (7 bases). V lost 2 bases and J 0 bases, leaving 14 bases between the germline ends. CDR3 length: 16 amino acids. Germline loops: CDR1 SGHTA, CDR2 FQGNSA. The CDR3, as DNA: TGTGCCAGCAGCTTATCAATCGGGGGGCACTCCTACGAGCAGTACTTC. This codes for CASSLSIGGHSYEQYF.

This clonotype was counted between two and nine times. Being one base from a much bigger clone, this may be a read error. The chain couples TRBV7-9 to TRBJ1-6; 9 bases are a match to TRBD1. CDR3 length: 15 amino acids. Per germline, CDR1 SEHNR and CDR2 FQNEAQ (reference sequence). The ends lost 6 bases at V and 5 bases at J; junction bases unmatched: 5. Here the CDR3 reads CASSRQGVHNSPLHF. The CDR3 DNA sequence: TGTGCCAGCAGTAGACAGGGGGTCCATAATTCACCCCTCCACTTT.

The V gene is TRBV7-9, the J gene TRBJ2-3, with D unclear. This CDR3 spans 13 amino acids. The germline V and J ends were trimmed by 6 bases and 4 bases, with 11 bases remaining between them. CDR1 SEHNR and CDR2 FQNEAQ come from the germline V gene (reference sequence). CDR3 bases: TGTGCCAGCAGTCTTGGGATGGCAGATACGCAGTATTTT. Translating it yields CASSLGMADTQYF.

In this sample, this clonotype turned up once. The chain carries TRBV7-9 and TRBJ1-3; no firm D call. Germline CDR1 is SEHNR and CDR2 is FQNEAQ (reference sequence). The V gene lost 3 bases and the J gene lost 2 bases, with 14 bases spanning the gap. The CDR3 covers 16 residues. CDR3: CASSFVSSGAGNTIYF. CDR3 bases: TGTGCCAGCAGCTTTGTGAGCTCTGGGGCTGGAAACACCATATATTTT.

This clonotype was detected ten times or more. CDR3 in DNA: TGTGCCAGCAGCGAGGGGACAGGGGTCTATGGCTACACCTTC. Protein: CASSEGTGVYGYTF. V is TRBV7-9 and J is TRBJ1-2, with 10 bases matching TRBD1. The CDR3 length is 14 residues. With 5 bases clipped from V and 4 bases from J, the junction kept 4 bases outside the gene matches. Germline CDR1 reads SEHNR; CDR2 reads FQNEAQ (reference sequence).

The CDR3 sequence is CSGEDLAGRYEQYF. CDR3 nucleotide sequence: TGCAGTGGAGAAGACCTAGCGGGCAGGTACGAGCAGTACTTC. The chain carries TRBV20-1 and TRBJ2-7; 8 nucleotides line up with TRBD2. Germline V gene lookup returns CDR1 DFQATT and CDR2 SNEGSKA (reference sequence). This CDR3 is 14 amino acids long. With 7 bases clipped from V and 4 bases from J, the junction kept 12 bases outside the gene matches.

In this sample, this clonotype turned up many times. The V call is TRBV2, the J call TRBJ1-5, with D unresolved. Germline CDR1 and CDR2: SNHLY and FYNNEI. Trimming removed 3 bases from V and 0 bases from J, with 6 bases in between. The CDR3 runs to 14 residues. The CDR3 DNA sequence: TGTGCCAGCAGTGACAGGACTAGCAATCAGCCCCAGCATTTT. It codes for CASSDRTSNQPQHF.

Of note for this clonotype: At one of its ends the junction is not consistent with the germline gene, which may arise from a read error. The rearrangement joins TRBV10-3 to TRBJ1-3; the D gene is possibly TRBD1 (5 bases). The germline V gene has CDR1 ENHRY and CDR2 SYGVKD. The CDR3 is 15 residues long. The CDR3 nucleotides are TGTGCCAGCAGTGCAACTGCAGGGTCTGGAAACACCATATATTTT. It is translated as CASSATAGSGNTIYF.

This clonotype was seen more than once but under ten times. CDR3 sequence (DNA): TGTGCCAGCAGCCAAGCTCCGGGACAGGGGGCCTACGAGCAGTACTTC. It yields the protein CASSQAPGQGAYEQYF. V is TRBV7-9 and J is TRBJ2-7, with TRBD1 matching over 11 bases. The CDR3 contains 16 residues. The germline gives CDR1 SEHNR, CDR2 FQNEAQ (reference sequence). J was trimmed by 2 bases and V by 5 bases; bases with no gene match: 8.

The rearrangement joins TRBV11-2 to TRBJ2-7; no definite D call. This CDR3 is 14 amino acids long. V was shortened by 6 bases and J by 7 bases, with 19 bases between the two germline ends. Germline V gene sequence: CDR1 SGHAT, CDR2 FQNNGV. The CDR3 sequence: CASRFWRGVGEQYF. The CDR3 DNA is TGTGCCAGCAGATTTTGGCGTGGGGTTGGGGAGCAGTACTTC.